The present T cell receptor (beta chain) was sequenced within a study of T cell repertoires in cytomegalovirus infection. Trimming removed 5 bases from V and 9 bases from J; junction bases left unmatched: 12. This CDR3 is built from 14 residues. Germline-derived CDR1 and CDR2 are DFQATT and SNEGSKA (reference sequence). From the reads, TCRdb called clonotypes with MiXCR, one entry per CDR3 protein. This sample carries around 490,000 distinct CDR3 sequences, 26% of them seen once, and the ten largest clones take roughly 13%. The chain uses TRBV20-1 and TRBJ2-1, with TRBD1 matching over 8 bases. What was sequenced was PBMCs. This sequence was found in a human donor in good health (CMV status not recorded). Some clones in this sample may be carry-over from other donors' samples. This CDR3 is CSAPPNRGRSEQFF. CDR3 coding DNA: TGCAGTGCTCCTCCAAACAGGGGGAGGAGTGAGCAGTTCTTC.